The 5 T cell receptor beta chains listed next were all sequenced from one sample in a study of cytomegalovirus exposure and HLA in healthy donors. The PCR ran on 60 Vbeta and 13 Jbeta primers. Method: immunoSEQ multiplex PCR; TCRdb's copy keeps in-frame clones and lacks some. The sample lists 200,000 or so clones, 84% occurring once. The specimen was PBMCs. The source of these receptors is a boy between 10 and 17 years old in good health and CMV-seronegative.

V gene TRBV27 combines with J gene TRBJ2-1, with D possibly matching TRBD2 (6 bases). V was shortened by 2 bases and J by 3 bases, with 11 bases between the two germline ends. The germline V gene encodes CDR1 MNHEY and CDR2 SMNVEV (reference sequence). CDR3 length: 15 amino acids. This CDR3 reads CASSLRDFDYNEQFF. CDR3 sequence (DNA): TGTGCCAGCAGTTTAAGGGACTTTGACTACAATGAGCAGTTCTTC.

The chain couples TRBV27 to TRBJ2-2, with TRBD1 matching over 7 bases. The CDR3 has 15 residues. The V gene's germline CDR1 is MNHEY and CDR2 SMNVEV (reference sequence). With 5 bases clipped from V and 2 bases from J, the junction kept 5 bases outside the gene matches. CDR3 protein: CASSPSGGNTGELFF. CDR3 DNA: TGTGCCAGCAGTCCCTCAGGGGGAAACACCGGGGAGCTGTTTTTT.

This clone was counted between two and nine times. The V and J genes are TRBV6-6 and TRBJ1-5, with 7 bases lining up with TRBD1. The J segment lost 4 bases and the V segment lost 5 bases, leaving 5 bases of the junction unmatched. Germline CDR1 MNHNY, CDR2 SVGAGI (reference sequence). The CDR3 length is 14 residues. CDR3 nucleotides: TGTGCCAGCAGTCCGGGACAGTCAAATCAGCCCCAGCATTTT. This sequence encodes CASSPGQSNQPQHF.

The chain has TRBV21-1 and TRBJ1-2; no DNA check was done on the table's D call, TRBD1. TRBV21-1 is classified as a pseudogene. CDR3 length: 18 amino acids. As DNA, the CDR3 is TGTGCCAGCAGCGCCTTAGGGAGGACAGGGGATGGGAGGCATGGCTACACCTTC. Encoded protein: CASSALGRTGDGRHGYTF.

The table lists this clone with a few counts. V is TRBV7-6 and J is TRBJ2-7, with D perhaps matching TRBD1 (5 bases). The V gene's germline CDR1 is SGHVS and CDR2 FNYEAQ. The ends were cut back, 0 bases at V and 4 bases at J, with 7 bases in the middle. This CDR3 comprises 13 residues. For the CDR3, the DNA is TGTGCCAGCAGCTTAGCGAGACAGTACGAGCAGTACTTC. Translation: CASSLARQYEQYF. The whole variable domain, remainder taken from reference TRBV7-6 and TRBJ2-7, is GAGVSQSPRYKVTKRGQDVALRCDPISGHVSLYWYRQALGQGPEFLTYFNYEAQQDKSGLPNDRFSAERPEGSISTLTIQRTEQRDSAMYRCASSLARQYEQYFGPGTRLTVT.